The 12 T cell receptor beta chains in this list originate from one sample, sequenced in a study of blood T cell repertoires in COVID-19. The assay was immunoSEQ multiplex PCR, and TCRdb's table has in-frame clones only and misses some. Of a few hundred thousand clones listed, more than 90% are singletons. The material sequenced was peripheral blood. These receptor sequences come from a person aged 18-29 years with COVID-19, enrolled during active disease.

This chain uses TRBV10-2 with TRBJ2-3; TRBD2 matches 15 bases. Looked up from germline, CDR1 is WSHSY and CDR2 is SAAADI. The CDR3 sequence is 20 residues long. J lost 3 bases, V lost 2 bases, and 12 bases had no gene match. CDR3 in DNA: TGCGCCAGCAGTGAGGACTACCGGACTAGCGGGAGGGCCTTGACAGATACGCAGTATTTT. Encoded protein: CASSEDYRTSGRALTDTQYF.

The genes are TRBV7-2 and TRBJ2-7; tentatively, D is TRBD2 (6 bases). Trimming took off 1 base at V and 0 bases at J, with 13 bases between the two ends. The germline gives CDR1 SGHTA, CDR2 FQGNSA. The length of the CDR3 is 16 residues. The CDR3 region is CASSLDPSASSYEQYF. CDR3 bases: TGTGCCAGCAGCTTAGATCCTAGCGCGAGCTCCTACGAGCAGTACTTC.

CDR3 loop: CASRTQGAGELFF. Written as DNA, the CDR3 is TGTGCCAGCAGAACACAGGGTGCCGGGGAGCTGTTTTTT. The chain has TRBV5-4 and TRBJ2-2; TRBD1 might be the D (6 bases). The germline CDR1 and CDR2 sequences are SGHNT and YYREEE (reference sequence). Trimming pared 5 bases from V and 6 bases from J, leaving 11 bases between. The CDR3 runs to 13 residues. The variable domain in full, completed from reference TRBV5-4 and TRBJ2-2, reads ETGVTQSPTHLIKTRGQQVTLRCSSQSGHNTVSWYQQALGQGPQFIFQYYREEENGRGNFPPRFSGLQFPNYSSELNVNALELDDSALYLCASRTQGAGELFFGEGSRLTVL.

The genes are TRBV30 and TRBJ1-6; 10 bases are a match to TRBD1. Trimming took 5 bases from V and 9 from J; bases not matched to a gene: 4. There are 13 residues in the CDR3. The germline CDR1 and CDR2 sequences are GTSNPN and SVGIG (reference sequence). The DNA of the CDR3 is TGTGCCTGGTCCGGGACAGGGGCTTCACCCCTCCACTTT. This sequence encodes CAWSGTGASPLHF.

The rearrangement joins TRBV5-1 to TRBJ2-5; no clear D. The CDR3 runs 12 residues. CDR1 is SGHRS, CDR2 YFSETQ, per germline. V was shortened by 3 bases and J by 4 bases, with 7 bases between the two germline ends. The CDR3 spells CASSSSSETQYF. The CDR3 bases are TGCGCCAGCAGCTCAAGCTCAGAGACCCAGTACTTC.

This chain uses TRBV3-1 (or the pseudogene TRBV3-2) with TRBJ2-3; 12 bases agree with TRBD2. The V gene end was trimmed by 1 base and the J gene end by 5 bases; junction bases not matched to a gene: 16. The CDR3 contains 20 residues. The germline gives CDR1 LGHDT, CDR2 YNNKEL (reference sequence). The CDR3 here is CASSQVPNILAGGPRDTQYF. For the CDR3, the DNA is TGTGCCAGCAGCCAAGTCCCCAATATCCTAGCGGGAGGGCCGAGAGATACGCAGTATTTT.

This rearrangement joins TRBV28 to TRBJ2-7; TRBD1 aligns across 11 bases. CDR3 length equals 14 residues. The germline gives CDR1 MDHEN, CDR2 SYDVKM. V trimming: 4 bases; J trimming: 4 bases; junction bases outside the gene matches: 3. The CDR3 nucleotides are TGTGCCAGCAGTTCCCGGGACAGGGGGTACGAGCAGTACTTC. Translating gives CASSSRDRGYEQYF.

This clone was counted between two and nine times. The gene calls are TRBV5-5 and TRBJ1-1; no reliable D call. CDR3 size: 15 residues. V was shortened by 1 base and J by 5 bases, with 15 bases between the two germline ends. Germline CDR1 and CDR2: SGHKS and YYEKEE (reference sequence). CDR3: CASSLMARLGTEAFF. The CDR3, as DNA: TGTGCCAGCAGCTTGATGGCGCGACTAGGGACTGAAGCTTTCTTT.

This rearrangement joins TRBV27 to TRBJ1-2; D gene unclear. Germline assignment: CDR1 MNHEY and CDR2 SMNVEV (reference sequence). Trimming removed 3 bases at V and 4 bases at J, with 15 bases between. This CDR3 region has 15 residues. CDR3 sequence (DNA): TGTGCCAGCAGTTTTAGGAGGGATCCCTCCTATGGCTACACCTTC. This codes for CASSFRRDPSYGYTF.

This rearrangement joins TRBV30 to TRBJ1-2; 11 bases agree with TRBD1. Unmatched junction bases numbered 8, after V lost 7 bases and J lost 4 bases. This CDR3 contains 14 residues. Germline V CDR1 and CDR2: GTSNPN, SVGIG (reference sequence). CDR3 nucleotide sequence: TGTGCCTCCTCACCGGGACAGGGGGGCTATGGCTACACCTTC. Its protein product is CASSPGQGGYGYTF.

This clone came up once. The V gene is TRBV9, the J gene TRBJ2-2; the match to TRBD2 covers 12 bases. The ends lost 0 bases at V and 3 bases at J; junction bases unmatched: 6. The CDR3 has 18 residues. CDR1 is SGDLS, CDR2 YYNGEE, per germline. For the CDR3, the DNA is TGTGCCAGCAGCGTAGGGCTAGCGGGAGGGCGGGACACCGGGGAGCTGTTTTTT. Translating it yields CASSVGLAGGRDTGELFF.

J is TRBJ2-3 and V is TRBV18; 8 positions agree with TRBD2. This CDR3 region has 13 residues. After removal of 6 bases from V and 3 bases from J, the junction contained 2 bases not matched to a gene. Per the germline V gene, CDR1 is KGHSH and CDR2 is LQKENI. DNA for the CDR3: TGTGCCAGCTCGGCTAGCGGGACAGATACGCAGTATTTT. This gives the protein CASSASGTDTQYF.